The next 17 T cell receptor beta chains were all read from a single sample in a study of blood T cell repertoires in COVID-19. The assay was immunoSEQ multiplex PCR, and TCRdb's table has in-frame clones only and misses some. The sample yields roughly 200,000 clones, 88% seen once. Sequences were obtained from peripheral blood. These receptors originate from a man aged 35 to 55 with active or convalescent COVID-19.

This chain links TRBV9 with TRBJ2-5; D unresolved. V lost 0 bases and J lost 6, with 9 bases in between. Germline V gene data show CDR1 as SGDLS and CDR2 as YYNGEE. The CDR3 contains 13 residues. DNA for the CDR3: TGTGCCAGCAGCGTAGCCCCACATCAGACCCAGTACTTC. Encoded protein: CASSVAPHQTQYF.

The rearrangement links TRBV7-9 to TRBJ1-1, with D perhaps TRBD1 (6 bases). V was shortened by 5 bases and J by 3 bases, with 13 bases between the two germline ends. CDR3 length: 14 amino acids. From germline, CDR1 is SEHNR and CDR2 FQNEAQ (reference sequence). CDR3 amino acids: CASSQNTGYTEAFF. The CDR3, as DNA: TGTGCCAGCAGCCAGAACACAGGGTACACTGAAGCTTTCTTT.

In this sample, this clone turned up once. The V gene is TRBV11-2, the J gene TRBJ2-1, with a weak D call TRBD1 (6 bases). The CDR3 consists of 13 residues. Germline CDR1 is SGHAT and CDR2 is FQNNGV. Trimming shortened V by 2 bases and J by 7 bases, and 9 bases separated the two germline ends. The CDR3 protein is CASSLWGPNEQFF. The DNA for the CDR3 is TGTGCCAGCAGCTTATGGGGGCCAAATGAGCAGTTCTTC.

This clone has just a few counts. The genes are TRBV12-5 and TRBJ2-1; possible D gene TRBD2, 6 bases. The CDR3 has 16 amino acids. Trimming left V 5 bases short and J 4 bases short, with 18 bases between. The germline V gene has CDR1 LGHNT and CDR2 FRNRAP. The CDR3 DNA reads TGTGCTAGTGGTGGGTTTGGGGGAGGTAGTTACAATGAGCAGTTCTTC. This encodes CASGGFGGGSYNEQFF. Drawing the rest from reference TRBV12-5 and TRBJ2-1, the complete variable domain is DARVTQTPRHKVTEMGQEVTMRCQPILGHNTVFWYRQTMMQGLELLAYFRNRAPLDDSGMPKDRFSAEMPDATLATLKIQPSEPRDSAVYFCASGGFGGGSYNEQFFGPGTRLTVL.

The chain is built from TRBV6-5 and TRBJ2-1; 8 nucleotides match TRBD2. This CDR3 contains 15 residues. The V segment lost 6 bases and the J segment 4 bases; nucleotides outside the gene matches: 8. Looked up from germline, CDR1 is MNHEY and CDR2 is SVGAGI. The CDR3 protein is CASRPGSGGYNEQFF. The CDR3 nucleotides are TGTGCCAGCAGGCCTGGAAGCGGGGGTTACAATGAGCAGTTCTTC.

This clone was picked up a small number of times. The chain couples TRBV4-2 to TRBJ1-1, with unresolved D. The germline gives CDR1 LGHNA, CDR2 YNFKEQ. This CDR3 contains 17 residues. V lost 0 bases to trimming and J lost 1 base, with 15 bases between them. CDR3 protein: CASSQDPFFIGNTEAFF. As DNA, the CDR3 is TGTGCCAGCAGCCAAGATCCTTTTTTTATCGGGAACACTGAAGCTTTCTTT.

The chain recombines TRBV6-1 with TRBJ2-7, with 10 bases lining up with TRBD2. Germline V gene sequence: CDR1 MNHNS, CDR2 SASEGT. V shed 2 bases and J 5 bases; nucleotides not matched to a gene: 9. The CDR3 consists of 16 residues. CDR3 residues: CASSENLGLAGDEQYF. The CDR3 DNA reads TGTGCCAGCAGTGAAAACTTGGGTCTAGCGGGGGACGAGCAGTACTTC.

J is TRBJ1-4 and V is TRBV5-1; 10 bases map to TRBD1. V was clipped by 2 bases and J by 7 bases; unmatched bases: 8. The CDR3 runs to 16 residues. Germline V gene data show CDR1 as SGHRS and CDR2 as YFSETQ. The CDR3: CASSLRDRGSGEKLFF. The CDR3 DNA reads TGCGCCAGCAGCTTACGGGACAGGGGTTCCGGTGAAAAACTGTTTTTT.

The chain recombines TRBV6-6 with TRBJ2-5; D is undetermined. This CDR3 region has 11 residues. V lost 6 bases, J lost 2 bases, and 4 bases lay in between. Germline lookup yields CDR1 MNHNY and CDR2 SVGAGI (reference sequence). CDR3 nucleotides: TGTGCCAGCAGCAATCAAGAGACCCAGTACTTC. Its protein product is CASSNQETQYF.

The DNA of the CDR3 is TGTGCCAGCAGCTTACAGTCATCCCCGAACACTGAAGCTTTCTTT. Translating it yields CASSLQSSPNTEAFF. This chain joins TRBV7-2 and TRBJ1-1; D ambiguous. The CDR3 extends over 15 amino acids. Trimming cost V 2 bases and J 1 base, with 11 bases left between them. Germline CDR1 is SGHTA and CDR2 is FQGNSA.

This clone was observed once. The chain combines TRBV13 with TRBJ2-3; TRBD2 matches at 7 bases. Germline values: CDR1 PRHDT, CDR2 FYEKMQ (reference sequence). The ends lost 8 bases at V and 2 bases at J; junction bases unmatched: 4. The CDR3 is 13 amino acids. The CDR3 sequence is CASGRASTDTQYF. The CDR3, as DNA: TGTGCCAGCGGGAGGGCGTCCACAGATACGCAGTATTTT.

This sequence joins TRBV19 and TRBJ2-3; 9 bases match TRBD2. Germline CDR1 and CDR2: LNHDA and SQIVND (reference sequence). V shed 9 bases and J 6 bases; nucleotides not matched to a gene: 10. The CDR3 runs to 14 residues. The CDR3 protein is CASSRLAVGDTQYF. CDR3 DNA sequence: TGTGCCAGCAGCCGACTAGCGGTGGGGGATACGCAGTATTTT. Together with reference TRBV19 and TRBJ2-3, the CDR3 gives the full variable domain: DGGITQSPKYLFRKEGQNVTLSCEQNLNHDAMYWYRQDPGQGLRLIYYSQIVNDFQKGDIAEGYSVSREKKESFPLTVTSAQKNPTAFYLCASSRLAVGDTQYFGPGTRLTVL.

The chain employs TRBV28 and TRBJ1-1, with D unresolved. Germline V gene lookup returns CDR1 MDHEN and CDR2 SYDVKM. CDR3 length: 13 residues. V lost 2 bases and J lost 4, with 8 bases in between. This CDR3 reads CASSLTRSTEAFF. CDR3 bases: TGTGCCAGCAGTTTAACTAGAAGCACTGAAGCTTTCTTT.

The rearrangement uses TRBV6-2 or TRBV6-3 and TRBJ1-2; the match to TRBD1 covers 8 bases. The CDR3 length is 14 residues. Germline V lookup: CDR1 MNHEY, CDR2 SVGEGT. V dropped 5 bases and J dropped 3; count of bases not matched to a gene: 5. Here the CDR3 DNA reads TGTGCCAGCAGTGGAGGGGACAGGTACTATGGCTACACCTTC. Its translation: CASSGGDRYYGYTF.

The chain links TRBV5-1 to TRBJ2-7, with 8 bases matching TRBD1. Germline V CDR1 and CDR2: SGHRS, YFSETQ. This CDR3 region has 14 residues. Unmatched junction bases numbered 5, after V lost 2 bases and J lost 4 bases. CDR3 nucleotide sequence: TGCGCCAGCAGCTTAGGACAGGGAGTGTACGAGCAGTACTTC. Amino acid sequence: CASSLGQGVYEQYF.

DNA of the CDR3: TGCGCCAGCAGCTTGGAAAAGGGGCTAGTTGATGGCTACACCTTC. Its protein product is CASSLEKGLVDGYTF. This chain uses TRBV5-1 with TRBJ1-2; tentatively, D is TRBD1 (5 bases). Germline loops: CDR1 SGHRS, CDR2 YFSETQ. Trimming took 0 bases from V and 6 from J, leaving 15 bases between them. CDR3 length: 15 amino acids.

The V and J genes are TRBV5-1 and TRBJ2-7; a weak D match, TRBD2 (5 bases). CDR3 length: 13 amino acids. In germline, CDR1 is SGHRS, CDR2 YFSETQ. Trimming took off 5 bases at V and 12 bases at J, with 21 bases between the two ends. The DNA for the CDR3 is TGCGCCAGCAGGGAATCAGTGGAGGAAGTTCTGTACTTC. The encoded protein is CASRESVEEVLYF.